This T cell receptor beta chain was identified in a study of graft-versus-host responses after intestinal transplantation. Study-wide findings and caveats: Researchers found peak circulating GvH clone levels linked to early post-transplant HvG declines. Elevated graft-versus-host to host-versus-graft clonal ratios in allografts were recorded for patients with graft-donor T cell macrochimerism.

The table came from immunoSEQ multiplex PCR; TCRdb's copy has only in-frame clones and leaves some out. The repertoire includes tens of thousands of clones, around 95% of them detected once, and around 0.53% sits in the top ten. This clone was seen once. What it binds is not known. Germline trimming cut 4 bases from V and 7 bases from J; bases unmatched to any gene: 8. CDR3 length equals 15 residues. Germline V gives CDR1 MGHRA, CDR2 YSYEKL. This clonotype was obtained from a human donor who received an intestinal transplant. The chain has TRBV4-1 and TRBJ2-5; 11 bases line up with TRBD2. The source material was unstimulated CD8+ T cells sorted from spleen or lymph node cells, sampled before intestinal transplant. The CDR3 loop is CASSPNPGLAGTQYF. DNA of the CDR3: TGCGCCAGCAGCCCGAACCCCGGACTAGCGGGGACCCAGTACTTC.